This T cell receptor beta chain was observed in a study of blood T cells in healthy people across ages. This clonotype was seen more than once but under ten times. A second PCR of about 7 to 11 cycles used a sample-barcoded 5' primer and a J-beta primer mix. TCRdb independently ran MiXCR on the 5' RACE reads; one entry per CDR3 protein. In the table there are 780,000 or so distinct CDR3 sequences, 56% of which are singletons. Sequencing was performed on blood. The origin of this receptor is a man aged 40-50 years in good health.

The CDR3 DNA is TGTGCCAGCAGTTTATACCGGGGGCACGACCTAAATCAGCCCCAGCATTTT. Translating gives CASSLYRGHDLNQPQHF. The chain is built from TRBV28 and TRBJ1-5, with D perhaps matching TRBD1 (6 bases). This CDR3 region has 17 residues. Trimming cost V 1 base and J 4 bases, with 17 bases left between them. The germline CDR1 and CDR2 sequences are MDHEN and SYDVKM. Together with reference TRBV28 and TRBJ1-5, the CDR3 gives the full variable domain: DVKVTQSSRYLVKRTGEKVFLECVQDMDHENMFWYRQDPGLGLRLIYFSYDVKMKEKGDIPEGYSVSREKKERFSLILESASTNQTSMYLCASSLYRGHDLNQPQHFGDGTRLSIL.